The TCR beta chain under discussion was sequenced for a study of post-analysis software for immune sequencing data. Built from TCR beta cDNA, the libraries had unique molecular identifiers in them. One entry per CDR3 protein results from TCRdb running MiXCR on the PCR reads. Of roughly 700,000 distinct CDR3 sequences listed, 30% were seen once; the top ten hold around 0.56%. V lost 8 bases to trimming and J lost 5 bases; unmatched junction nucleotides: 8. CDR3 size: 13 residues. Germline V gene data show CDR1 as MDHEN and CDR2 as SYDVKM. Whole-study findings and limits: With TRBV5-6, TRBV5-1 and TRBV20-1 included, about five TRBV segments were more frequent in patients than in controls.

On this clonotype itself: Its target is unknown.

V gene TRBV28 combines with J gene TRBJ1-1; 7 bases map to TRBD1. The sequencing input was blood. The receptor comes from a girl between 10 and 17 years old with multiple sclerosis. CDR3 bases: TGTGCCAGCTCCGGGGGCAGGGGGACTGAAGCTTTCTTT. Translated, it gives CASSGGRGTEAFF. Together with reference TRBV28 and TRBJ1-1, the CDR3 gives the full variable domain: DVKVTQSSRYLVKRTGEKVFLECVQDMDHENMFWYRQDPGLGLRLIYFSYDVKMKEKGDIPEGYSVSREKKERFSLILESASTNQTSMYLCASSGGRGTEAFFGQGTRLTVV.